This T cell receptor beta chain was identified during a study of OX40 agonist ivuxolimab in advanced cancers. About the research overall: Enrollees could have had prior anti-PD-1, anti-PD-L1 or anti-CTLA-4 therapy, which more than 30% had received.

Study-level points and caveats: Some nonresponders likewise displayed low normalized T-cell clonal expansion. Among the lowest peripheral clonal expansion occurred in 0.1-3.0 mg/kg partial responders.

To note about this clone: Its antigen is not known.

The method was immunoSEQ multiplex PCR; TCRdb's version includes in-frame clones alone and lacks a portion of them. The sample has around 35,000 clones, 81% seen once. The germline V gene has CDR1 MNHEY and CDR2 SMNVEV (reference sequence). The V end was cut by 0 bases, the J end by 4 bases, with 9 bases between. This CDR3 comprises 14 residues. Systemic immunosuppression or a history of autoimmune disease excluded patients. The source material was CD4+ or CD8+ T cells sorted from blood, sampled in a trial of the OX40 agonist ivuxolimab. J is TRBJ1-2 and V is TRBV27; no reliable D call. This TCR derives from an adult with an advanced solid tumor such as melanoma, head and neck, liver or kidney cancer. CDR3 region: CASSLSRGSYGYTF. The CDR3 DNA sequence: TGTGCCAGCAGTTTATCCCGAGGGAGCTATGGCTACACCTTC.